The 18 T cell receptor beta chains below all came from one sample that was sequenced in a study of blood T cell repertoires in COVID-19. Clones were read by immunoSEQ multiplex PCR, and TCRdb kept only the in-frame ones, dropping some. The sample holds 300,000 to 350,000 clones, over 80% seen once. Sequencing input: PBMCs or T cells enriched from blood (not recorded which). The receptors were gathered from a man younger than 40 who had recovered from COVID-19.

In DNA form, the CDR3 reads TGTGCCAGCAGAAAAGCGGGGGGGTCCTACGAGCAGTACTTC. Translated, it gives CASRKAGGSYEQYF. V and J are TRBV13 and TRBJ2-7; 10 bases agree with TRBD2. J was trimmed by 1 base and V by 6 bases; bases with no gene match: 3. Germline V CDR1 and CDR2: PRHDT, FYEKMQ (reference sequence). The CDR3 covers 14 residues.

The genes are TRBV28 and TRBJ2-4; perhaps TRBD1 as D (5 bases). The CDR3 is made up of 15 amino acids. Germline loops: CDR1 MDHEN, CDR2 SYDVKM. V was trimmed by 11 bases and J by 0 bases, leaving 17 bases between them. CDR3 sequence: CAASGTQGAKNIQYF. The CDR3 DNA reads TGTGCCGCGAGTGGTACGCAGGGAGCCAAAAACATTCAGTACTTC. Using reference TRBV28 and TRBJ2-4 for the parts outside the CDR3, the full variable domain is DVKVTQSSRYLVKRTGEKVFLECVQDMDHENMFWYRQDPGLGLRLIYFSYDVKMKEKGDIPEGYSVSREKKERFSLILESASTNQTSMYLCAASGTQGAKNIQYFGAGTRLSVL.

This chain uses TRBV18 with TRBJ1-6; tentatively, D is TRBD1 (5 bases). CDR1 and CDR2 from the germline V gene are KGHSH and LQKENI. V was pared by 0 bases and J by 7 bases, with 13 bases between. The CDR3 length is 16 residues. Written as DNA, the CDR3 is TGTGCCAGCTCACCACCTGCGGCGGGGGTAAATTCACCCCTCCACTTT. Translating gives CASSPPAAGVNSPLHF.

Concerning this clone itself: Other DNA sequences in this specimen translate into the identical CDR3. The chain combines TRBV18 with TRBJ1-2; possibly TRBD1 for D (6 bases). V lost 3 bases and J lost 3, with 8 bases in between. This CDR3 spans 13 amino acids. CDR1 KGHSH and CDR2 LQKENI come from the germline V gene. The CDR3 nucleotides read TGTGCCAGCTCACCCCGACAGGACTATGGCTACACCTTC. This gives the protein CASSPRQDYGYTF.

The genes are TRBV28 and TRBJ2-5; the match to TRBD1 covers 10 bases. Per the germline V gene, CDR1 is MDHEN and CDR2 is SYDVKM. V shed 3 bases and J 5 bases; nucleotides not matched to a gene: 6. This CDR3 has 15 amino acids. The CDR3 nucleotides are TGTGCCAGCAGTTTGACAGGGGGCCTTCTGGAGACCCAGTACTTC. Translating gives CASSLTGGLLETQYF.

The V and J genes are TRBV5-1 and TRBJ1-1, with 7 nucleotides matching TRBD1. Losses at the gene ends were 5 bases for V and 1 base for J; bases not matched to a gene: 2. Germline assignment: CDR1 SGHRS and CDR2 YFSETQ. This CDR3 is 13 amino acids long. The CDR3: CASRRTGNTEAFF. The CDR3 coding sequence is TGCGCCAGCAGGAGGACAGGGAACACTGAAGCTTTCTTT.

This clone was recorded only once. V and J are TRBV27 and TRBJ2-2; the match to TRBD1 covers 8 bases. Germline V gene lookup returns CDR1 MNHEY and CDR2 SMNVEV (reference sequence). The CDR3 runs 17 residues. J lost 3 bases, V lost 6 bases, and 12 bases had no gene match. In DNA form, the CDR3 reads TGTGCCAGCAGGCCCGCCCAGGGGGCGCGGGACACCGGGGAGCTGTTTTTT. This sequence encodes CASRPAQGARDTGELFF.

The rearrangement uses TRBV4-1 and TRBJ2-3, with 10 bases aligning to TRBD1. J was trimmed by 6 bases and V by 5 bases; bases with no gene match: 5. The germline CDR1 and CDR2 sequences are MGHRA and YSYEKL. There are 14 residues in the CDR3. CDR3 bases: TGCGCCAGCAGCGAAAGACAGGGGGCGGATACGCAGTATTTT. Protein product: CASSERQGADTQYF.

CDR3 region: CASSHTEGARSTEAFF. CDR3 bases: TGTGCCAGCAGTCATACAGAGGGCGCGAGGAGCACTGAAGCTTTCTTT. V is TRBV3-1 (or the pseudogene TRBV3-2) and J is TRBJ1-1; D is unresolved. V lost 6 bases to trimming and J lost 4 bases, with 21 bases between them. This CDR3 has 16 residues. The V gene's germline CDR1 is LGHDT and CDR2 YNNKEL (reference sequence).

The chain is built from TRBV25-1 and TRBJ2-3; D is unclear. Trimming left V 10 bases short and J 1 base short, with 3 bases between. CDR3 length equals 10 residues. CDR1 and CDR2 from the germline V gene are MGHDK and SYGVNS. CDR3 sequence: CATGTDTQYF. CDR3 DNA: TGTGCCACAGGCACAGATACGCAGTATTTT.

The chain links TRBV28 to TRBJ2-7; D may be TRBD1 (5 bases). The CDR3 is 14 residues long. V gave up 1 base and J gave up 3 bases, with 10 bases separating them. CDR1 MDHEN and CDR2 SYDVKM come from the germline V gene. The CDR3 DNA is TGTGCCAGCAGTTTATACCGACAGAACTACGAGCAGTACTTC. It specifies CASSLYRQNYEQYF.

The chain is built from TRBV19 and TRBJ1-2; D not resolved. Trimming cost V 3 bases and J 8 bases, with 22 bases left between them. Germline-derived CDR1 and CDR2 are LNHDA and SQIVND (reference sequence). The CDR3 contains 16 residues. The CDR3 region has the DNA TGTGCCAGTAGTATCTCGGGAGGACTACAATCGAGGGGCTACACCTTC. It encodes CASSISGGLQSRGYTF.

For this clone: The same CDR3 is also encoded by other DNA sequences in this sample. This rearrangement joins TRBV3-1 (or the pseudogene TRBV3-2) to TRBJ2-1; D remains unclear. From germline, CDR1 is LGHDT and CDR2 YNNKEL (reference sequence). This CDR3 contains 15 residues. V was shortened by 0 bases and J by 0 bases, with 6 bases between the two germline ends. The CDR3 DNA is TGTGCCAGCAGCCAAGATACGGGCTCCTACAATGAGCAGTTCTTC. Translation gives CASSQDTGSYNEQFF.

The chain is built from TRBV7-9 and TRBJ2-1, with 9 nucleotides matching TRBD2. Trimming removed 0 bases from V and 3 bases from J; junction bases left unmatched: 3. There are 16 residues in the CDR3. Germline CDR1 is SEHNR and CDR2 is FQNEAQ (reference sequence). The CDR3 protein is CASSLALAGVYNEQFF. The CDR3, as DNA: TGTGCCAGCAGCTTAGCGTTAGCGGGGGTCTACAATGAGCAGTTCTTC.

The rearrangement links TRBV24-1 to TRBJ1-5, with TRBD1 matching 7 bases. CDR1 and CDR2 from the germline V gene are KGHDR and SFDVKD. V was clipped by 4 bases and J by 2 bases; unmatched bases: 4. This CDR3 comprises 15 residues. The CDR3 coding sequence is TGTGCCACCAGTGAGGATGGACAGGGCAATCAGCCCCAGCATTTT. It yields the protein CATSEDGQGNQPQHF.

This clone has more than one count but fewer than ten. This chain connects TRBV24-1 to TRBJ2-1, with D possibly matching TRBD1 (5 bases). The germline V gene encodes CDR1 KGHDR and CDR2 SFDVKD. The CDR3 consists of 14 residues. V lost 3 bases and J 10 bases, leaving 15 bases between the germline ends. CDR3 amino acids: CATSDTGQAKEQFF. CDR3 in DNA: TGTGCCACCAGTGATACAGGACAAGCCAAAGAGCAGTTCTTC.

V is TRBV5-4 and J is TRBJ2-5; D perhaps matches TRBD2 (7 bases). Looked up from germline, CDR1 is SGHNT and CDR2 is YYREEE (reference sequence). This CDR3 has 16 amino acids. V gave up 9 bases and J gave up 5 bases, with 26 bases separating them. The CDR3 loop reads CATREGGGTIRETQYF. The DNA of the CDR3 is TGTGCCACCCGGGAAGGCGGGGGCACCATCCGGGAGACCCAGTACTTC.

The gene calls are TRBV5-1 and TRBJ1-6; D is possibly TRBD1 (6 bases). Looked up from germline, CDR1 is SGHRS and CDR2 is YFSETQ. V lost 6 bases, J lost 9 bases, and 19 bases lay in between. This CDR3 region has 15 residues. The CDR3 here is CASTMTGNSASPLHF. The CDR3, as DNA: TGCGCCAGCACTATGACAGGAAACTCGGCTTCACCCCTCCACTTT.